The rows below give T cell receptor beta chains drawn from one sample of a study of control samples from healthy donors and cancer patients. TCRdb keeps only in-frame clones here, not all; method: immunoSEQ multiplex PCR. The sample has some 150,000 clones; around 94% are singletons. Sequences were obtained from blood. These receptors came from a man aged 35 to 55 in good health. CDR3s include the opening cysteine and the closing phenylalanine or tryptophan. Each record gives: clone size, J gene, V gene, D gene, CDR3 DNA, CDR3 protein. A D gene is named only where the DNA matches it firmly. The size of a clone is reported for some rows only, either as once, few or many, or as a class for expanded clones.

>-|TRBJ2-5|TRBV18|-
TGTGCCAGCTCACCTAGGGCCTGGGAGACCCAGTACTTC
CASSPRAWETQYF
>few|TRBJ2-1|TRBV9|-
TGTGCCAGCAGCGTAGATAGGGGCAATGAGCAGTTCTTC
CASSVDRGNEQFF
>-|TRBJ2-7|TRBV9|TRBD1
TGTGCCAGCAGCGCGAGGCCCGAACAGGGGGTCGAGCAGTACTTC
CASSARPEQGVEQYF
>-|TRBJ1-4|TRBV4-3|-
TGCGCCAGCAGCCAAGTTACGGGAAACACTAATGAAAAACTGTTTTTT
CASSQVTGNTNEKLFF
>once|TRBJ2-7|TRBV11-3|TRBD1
TGTGCCAGCAGCCGGGACAGCTCTTACGAGCAGTACTTC
CASSRDSSYEQYF
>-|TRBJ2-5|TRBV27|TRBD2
TGTGCCAGCAGTGGGGTTAGCGGGGAAGAGACCCAGTACTTC
CASSGVSGEETQYF
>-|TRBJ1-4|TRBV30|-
TGTGCCTGGAGCGACGAGGGGCAGGGTGAAAAACTGTTTTTT
CAWSDEGQGEKLFF
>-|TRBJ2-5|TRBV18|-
TGTGCCAGCTCACCACTGGTTAGCGAGACCCAGTACTTC
CASSPLVSETQYF
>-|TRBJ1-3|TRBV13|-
TGTGCCAGCAGCCCCTCAGGGGAAACTTGGGCCACCATATATTTT
CASSPSGETWATIYF
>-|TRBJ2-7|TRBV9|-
TGTGCCAGCAGCGCCGGGACCCGCTCCTACGAGCAGTACTTC
CASSAGTRSYEQYF
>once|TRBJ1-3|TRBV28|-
TGTGCCAGCAGTTTACTGGCAGGGAGGTTTGGAAACACCATATATTTT
CASSLLAGRFGNTIYF
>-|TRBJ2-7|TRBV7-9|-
TGTGCCAGCGAAGGGGGTTTAGGCTACTACGAGCAGTACTTC
CASEGGLGYYEQYF
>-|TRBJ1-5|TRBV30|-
TGTGCCTGGAGTGCCGAGGGTTTTAATCAGCCCCAGCATTTT
CAWSAEGFNQPQHF
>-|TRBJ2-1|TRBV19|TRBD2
TGTGCCAGTAAAACTAGCGGGAGCTCCTACAATGAGCAGTTCTTC
CASKTSGSSYNEQFF
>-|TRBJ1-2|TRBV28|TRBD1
TGTGCCAGCAGTTTAGGGACAGGGGTTGATGGCTACACCTTC
CASSLGTGVDGYTF
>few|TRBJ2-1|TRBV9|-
TGTGCCAGCAGCCCTCGGAGGGTGGATTACAATGAGCAGTTCTTC
CASSPRRVDYNEQFF
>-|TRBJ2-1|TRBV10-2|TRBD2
TGCGCCAGCAGTGAACCGGGACTAGCCGGCAATGAGCAGTTCTTC
CASSEPGLAGNEQFF
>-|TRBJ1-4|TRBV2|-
TGTGCCAGCATAGGACGGGACGGATATAATGAAAAACTGTTTTTT
CASIGRDGYNEKLFF
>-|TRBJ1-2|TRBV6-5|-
TGTGCCAGCAGCAGCGGACCTCTTAATGGCTACACCTTC
CASSSGPLNGYTF
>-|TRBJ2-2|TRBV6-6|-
TGTGCCAGTACTGGGGACTTCTTTACCGGGGAGCTGTTTTTT
CASTGDFFTGELFF
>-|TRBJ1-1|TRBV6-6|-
TGTGCCAGCAGAAGACGGGTTAACGGGATGAACACTGAAGCTTTCTTT
CASRRRVNGMNTEAFF
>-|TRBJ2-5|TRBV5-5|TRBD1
TGTGCCAGCACCATGGGCGGGACAGGGTATGAGGAGACCCAGTACTTC
CASTMGGTGYEETQYF
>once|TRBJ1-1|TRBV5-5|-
TGTGCCAGCAGCTTCGTCTCGGACAGATACACTGAAGCTTTCTTT
CASSFVSDRYTEAFF
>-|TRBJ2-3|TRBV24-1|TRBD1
TGTGCCACCAGTGGCCCCGGACAGGGTGGCACAGATACGCAGTATTTT
CATSGPGQGGTDTQYF
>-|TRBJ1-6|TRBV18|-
TGTGCCAGCTCACCACCGAACAGTCTTTCCTCCTATAATTCACCCCTCCACTTT
CASSPPNSLSSYNSPLHF
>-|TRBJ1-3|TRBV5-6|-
TGTGCCAGCAGCTTACAGGGAACTGGAAACACCATATATTTT
CASSLQGTGNTIYF
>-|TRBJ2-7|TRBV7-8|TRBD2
TGTGCCAGCAGCTTAGCGGTCTCGGGAGGGCAGACCTACGAGCAGTACTTC
CASSLAVSGGQTYEQYF
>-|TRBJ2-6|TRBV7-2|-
TGTGCCAGCAGCCTGGACAGCTCACCCGGGGCCAACGTCCTGACTTTC
CASSLDSSPGANVLTF
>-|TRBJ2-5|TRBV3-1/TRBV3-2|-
TGTGCCAGCAGCCATAAAGGCGGGAAGCAAGAGACCCAGTACTTC
CASSHKGGKQETQYF
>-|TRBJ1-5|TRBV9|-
TGTGCCAGCAGTCTATCAGGGTATTACAATCAGCCCCAGCATTTT
CASSLSGYYNQPQHF
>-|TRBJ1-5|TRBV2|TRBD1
TGTGCCAGCCGGCTAGGGACAGGACCTAATCAGCCCCAGCATTTT
CASRLGTGPNQPQHF
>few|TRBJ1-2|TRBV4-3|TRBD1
TGCGCCAGCAGCCAAGGGCAGGGGGGCCTCTATGGCTACACCTTC
CASSQGQGGLYGYTF
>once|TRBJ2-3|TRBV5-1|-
TGCGCCAGCAGCGGGACGGGAAGCACAGATACGCAGTATTTT
CASSGTGSTDTQYF
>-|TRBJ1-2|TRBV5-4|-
TGTGCCAGCAGCTTGGATGGGGGCTATGGCTACACCTTC
CASSLDGGYGYTF
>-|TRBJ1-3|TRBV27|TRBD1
TGTGCCAGCAGTTCGGACAGGGGGACGGGAAACACCATATATTTT
CASSSDRGTGNTIYF
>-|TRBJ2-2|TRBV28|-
TGTGCCAGCAGTCCCTCGTCCGGGGAGCTGTTTTTT
CASSPSSGELFF
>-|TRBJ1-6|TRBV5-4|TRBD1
TGTGCCAGCAGCCCCTGGACAGGGGATAATTCACCCCTCCACTTT
CASSPWTGDNSPLHF
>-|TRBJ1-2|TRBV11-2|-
TGTGCCAGCAGCTCGAACCGGGCCTTTTGGCGATATGGCTACACCTTC
CASSSNRAFWRYGYTF
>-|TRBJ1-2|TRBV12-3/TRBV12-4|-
TGTGCCAGCAGTTTGATCGGGGGGCTCGGCTACACCTTC
CASSLIGGLGYTF
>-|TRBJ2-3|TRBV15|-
TGTGCCACCAGCAGAGTAGGGGATACGCAGTATTTT
CATSRVGDTQYF
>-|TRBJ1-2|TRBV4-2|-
TGTGCCAGCAGCCAAGTTTCCGCTAACTATGGCTACACCTTC
CASSQVSANYGYTF
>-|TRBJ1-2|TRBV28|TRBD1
TGTGCCAGCAGTTTATCAGGGGGTGGCGGCTACACCTTC
CASSLSGGGGYTF
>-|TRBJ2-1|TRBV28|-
TGTGCCAGCAGTTCCCAGATCGGTTGGGAGTCCTACAATGAGCAGTTCTTC
CASSSQIGWESYNEQFF
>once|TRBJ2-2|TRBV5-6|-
TGTGCCAGCAGCATTCAGGGTGGGCAAGATGCCGGGGAGCTGTTTTTT
CASSIQGGQDAGELFF
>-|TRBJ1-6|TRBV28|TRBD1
TGTGCCAGCAGTTTGGGGACAGGGGGTAATTCACCCCTCCACTTT
CASSLGTGGNSPLHF